Presented here are 17 T cell receptor beta chains from one specimen sequenced in a study of T cell responses to AZD1222 COVID-19 vaccine. Some clones are missing from TCRdb's copy, which holds only in-frame ones; the method was immunoSEQ multiplex PCR. The data hold 100,000 to 150,000 clones, with 90% observed a single time. The source was peripheral blood, collected on day 0 of AZD1222 vaccination. The receptors come from an adult in good health.

This chain links TRBV6-1 with TRBJ2-7, with 7 nucleotides matching TRBD2. Per germline, CDR1 MNHNS and CDR2 SASEGT. V was clipped by 4 bases and J by 4 bases; unmatched bases: 19. The CDR3 has 18 amino acids. DNA for the CDR3: TGTGCCAGCAGTGCGGTGAGCTCCGGGACTACTTCAGTTTACGAGCAGTACTTC. It translates to CASSAVSSGTTSVYEQYF.

This clone has only a few counts. The chain links TRBV3-1 (or the pseudogene TRBV3-2) to TRBJ1-5; D may be TRBD1 (5 bases). The length of the CDR3 is 15 residues. In germline, CDR1 is LGHDT, CDR2 YNNKEL (reference sequence). Trimming removed 5 bases at V and 0 bases at J, with 11 bases between. The DNA of the CDR3 is TGTGCCAGCAGCGAGGACACTGTTAGCAATCAGCCCCAGCATTTT. This sequence encodes CASSEDTVSNQPQHF.

This clone was observed once. The V gene is TRBV27, the J gene TRBJ1-5, with TRBD1 matching over 12 bases. J was trimmed by 4 bases and V by 6 bases; bases with no gene match: 7. The CDR3 has 16 residues. Germline V gene lookup returns CDR1 MNHEY and CDR2 SMNVEV (reference sequence). The chain's CDR3 is CASSAGTGGRNQPQHF. Written as DNA, the CDR3 is TGTGCCAGCAGCGCGGGGACAGGGGGCCGGAATCAGCCCCAGCATTTT.

The chain combines TRBV5-1 with TRBJ2-4, with 12 bases identical to TRBD1. V trimming: 6 bases; J trimming: 7 bases; junction bases outside the gene matches: 11. CDR1 and CDR2 from the germline V gene are SGHRS and YFSETQ. The CDR3 extends over 16 amino acids. This chain's CDR3 is CASTPGTGGSGNIQYF. CDR3 bases: TGCGCCAGCACCCCCGGGACAGGGGGCTCGGGGAACATTCAGTACTTC.

The gene calls are TRBV6-1 and TRBJ2-7; D may be TRBD1 (6 bases). Germline V lookup: CDR1 MNHNS, CDR2 SASEGT. Trimming removed 0 bases at V and 3 bases at J, with 9 bases between. The CDR3 covers 14 residues. CDR3 sequence: CASSEAPRGYEQYF. CDR3 nucleotide sequence: TGTGCCAGCAGTGAAGCCCCCAGGGGCTACGAGCAGTACTTC.

This chain connects TRBV18 to TRBJ2-3; tentative D call: TRBD1 (6 bases). The V gene's germline CDR1 is KGHSH and CDR2 LQKENI. Trimming shortened V by 6 bases and J by 4 bases, and 11 bases separated the two germline ends. The CDR3 sequence is 13 residues long. The CDR3 loop reads CASSSRGSDTQYF. CDR3 coding DNA: TGTGCCAGCTCCTCAAGGGGGTCAGATACGCAGTATTTT.

V gene TRBV18 combines with J gene TRBJ1-6; the D gene is possibly TRBD1 (6 bases). V dropped 10 bases and J dropped 8 bases, with 15 bases sitting between them. The CDR3 runs 13 residues. Germline-derived CDR1 and CDR2 are KGHSH and LQKENI. CDR3 sequence reads: CATGQTGDSPLHF. The CDR3 coding sequence is TGTGCCACCGGACAGACCGGGGATTCACCCCTCCACTTT.

The DNA for the CDR3 is TGTGCCAGCAGTTTAGGACTAGCATACGAGCAGTACTTC. Protein sequence: CASSLGLAYEQYF. The rearrangement links TRBV12-3 or TRBV12-4 to TRBJ2-7, with 7 nucleotides matching TRBD2. CDR3 length: 13 residues. Germline trimming cut 1 base from V and 4 bases from J; bases unmatched to any gene: 1.

The V call is TRBV14, the J call TRBJ1-4; 8 positions agree with TRBD1. V trimming: 2 bases; J trimming: 3 bases; junction bases outside the gene matches: 11. From germline, CDR1 is SGHDN and CDR2 FVKESK. CDR3 length equals 18 residues. CDR3 sequence (DNA): TGTGCCAGCAGCCAACGACAGGGGAGTATAAGTGCTAATGAAAAACTGTTTTTT. As protein: CASSQRQGSISANEKLFF. Full variable domain (remainder filled in from reference TRBV14 and TRBJ1-4): EAGVTQFPSHSVIEKGQTVTLRCDPISGHDNLYWYRRVMGKEIKFLLHFVKESKQDESGMPNNRFLAERTGGTYSTLKVQPAELEDSGVYFCASSQRQGSISANEKLFFGSGTQLSVL.

V gene TRBV19 combines with J gene TRBJ1-5, with 8 bases identical to TRBD1. The CDR3 sequence is 16 residues long. Trimming cost V 5 bases and J 0 bases; bases outside gene matches: 6. Germline V lookup: CDR1 LNHDA, CDR2 SQIVND (reference sequence). CDR3 in DNA: TGTGCCAGTAGTCTTGGACAGGGTTATAGCAATCAGCCCCAGCATTTT. Amino acid sequence: CASSLGQGYSNQPQHF.

The CDR3 loop reads CASSYPRLEAFF. For the CDR3, the DNA is TGTGCCAGCAGTTATCCCCGACTGGAAGCTTTCTTT. V and J are TRBV12-3 or TRBV12-4 and TRBJ1-1; the D is unclear. The CDR3 is 12 residues long. The ends were cut back, 4 bases at V and 8 bases at J, with 11 bases in the middle.

The V gene is TRBV7-9, the J gene TRBJ2-6, with D possibly being TRBD1 (5 bases). Germline V gene lookup returns CDR1 SEHNR and CDR2 FQNEAQ (reference sequence). The CDR3 spans 15 residues. Trimming cost V 4 bases and J 0 bases, with 7 bases left between them. The CDR3 DNA reads TGTGCCAGCAGCTCACAGGTCTCTGGGGCCAACGTCCTGACTTTC. It translates to CASSSQVSGANVLTF.

V gene TRBV24-1 combines with J gene TRBJ2-3; possibly TRBD2 for D (5 bases). The CDR3 consists of 14 residues. V lost 7 bases to trimming and J lost 0 bases, with 10 bases between them. CDR1 and CDR2 from the germline V gene are KGHDR and SFDVKD. CDR3 residues: CATRGSLSTDTQYF. In DNA form, the CDR3 reads TGTGCCACCAGGGGGAGCCTAAGCACAGATACGCAGTATTTT.

The J gene is TRBJ2-3, the V gene TRBV2, with TRBD2 identical over 8 bases. This CDR3 comprises 14 residues. V was pared by 8 bases and J by 4 bases, with 8 bases of the junction left unmatched. Germline V gene lookup returns CDR1 SNHLY and CDR2 FYNNEI. CDR3 residues: CASLAGLSADTQYF. Written as DNA, the CDR3 is TGTGCCAGCTTAGCGGGACTGTCGGCAGATACGCAGTATTTT.

The V call is TRBV15, the J call TRBJ2-1; 7 bases are shared with TRBD1. Looked up from germline, CDR1 is LNHNV and CDR2 is YYDKDF (reference sequence). The trim removed 1 base at V and 0 bases at J, leaving 3 bases unmatched. This CDR3 comprises 16 residues. The CDR3 DNA sequence: TGTGCCACCAGCAGAGGGGGACAGAGCTCCTACAATGAGCAGTTCTTC. It codes for CATSRGGQSSYNEQFF.

As DNA, the CDR3 is TGTGCCAGCAGCTTAGAAGGGGGAGAGACGTCGCCCCAGCATTTT. This translates into CASSLEGGETSPQHF. The chain recombines TRBV7-2 with TRBJ1-5; perhaps TRBD1 as D (6 bases). Per the germline V gene, CDR1 is SGHTA and CDR2 is FQGNSA. The CDR3 is made up of 15 amino acids. V was shortened by 1 base and J by 9 bases, with 16 bases between the two germline ends.

This sequence joins TRBV11-2 and TRBJ2-6; maybe TRBD1 (6 bases). This CDR3 has 16 residues. Trimming took 5 bases from V and 0 from J, leaving 11 bases between them. CDR1 and CDR2 (germline): SGHAT, FQNNGV. The CDR3 is CASSPGHHSGANVLTF. CDR3 sequence (DNA): TGTGCCAGCAGCCCGGGACACCACTCTGGGGCCAACGTCCTGACTTTC.